Shown below are 4 T cell receptor beta chains from a single sample sequenced in a study of regulatory T cells in long-lasting Graves disease. Time point reported: newly diagnosed GD, antithyroid drugs for less than 3 months. RNA isolated from PBMCs was used to make the TCR library. Construction of the TCR beta libraries employed iRepertoire HTBI primers in conjunction with Arm-PCR of CDR3 regions. Via MiXCR, TCRdb re-called the multiplex PCR reads, giving one row per CDR3 protein. The table includes about 440,000 distinct CDR3 sequences, about 17% detected once. This sample was also put to use in a study of T cells in Graves' hyperthyroidism and ophthalmopathy.

The specimen comprised peripheral blood mononuclear cells (PBMCs), sampled at new diagnosis, from a patient treated with antithyroid drugs. The receptor source for this set is a woman aged 18-35 years with Graves disease.

This chain joins TRBV7-3 and TRBJ2-7; weak D call: TRBD1 (6 bases). V gave up 5 bases and J gave up 0 bases, with 11 bases separating them. Germline CDR1 is SGHTA and CDR2 is FQGTGA. The CDR3 consists of 14 residues. This CDR3 reads CASSPDRNSYEQYF. The CDR3 nucleotides are TGTGCCAGCAGCCCAGACAGGAACTCCTACGAGCAGTACTTC.

As to this clonotype: A much larger clonotype is one base distant, so this may be a read error. The chain combines TRBV30 with TRBJ2-7; possible D gene TRBD1, 6 bases. Per the germline V gene, CDR1 is GTSNPN and CDR2 is SVGIG (reference sequence). This CDR3 comprises 14 residues. The CDR3 loop is CVWSGNRARYEQYF. The CDR3 DNA reads as TGTGTCTGGAGTGGGAACAGGGCCCGGTACGAGCAGTACTTC.

At least ten counts were recorded for this clonotype. The V and J genes are TRBV28 and TRBJ2-3, with 8 nucleotides matching TRBD1. V shed 5 bases, J shed 1 base, and the junction held 23 bases outside the gene matches. Germline loops: CDR1 MDHEN, CDR2 SYDVKM. This CDR3 contains 21 residues. CDR3 nucleotides: TGTGCCAGCAGTGGATTTACTCCCCTCTCCGGTGGACAGGGAGGCACAGATACGCAGTATTTT. Translated, it gives CASSGFTPLSGGQGGTDTQYF.

This clonotype was detected many times. The chain has TRBV28 and TRBJ2-3, with 9 bases lining up with TRBD2. The length of the CDR3 is 15 residues. From germline, CDR1 is MDHEN and CDR2 SYDVKM. Trimming cost V 7 bases and J 2 bases; bases outside gene matches: 7. The CDR3 DNA follows: TGTGCCAGCAAGCGGGAGGACAGATACACAGATACGCAGTATTTT. Translated, it gives CASKREDRYTDTQYF.